The clone carrying this T cell receptor (beta chain) was seen many times. Its antigen is currently unknown. This record belongs to a study of blood T cells in healthy people across ages. On the study more broadly: About one barcoded beta molecule per two T cells came from capture by template switching. Study-level points and caveats: One million T cells yielded diversity estimates that were considered underestimates.

Using a J-beta primer mix together with a sample-barcoded 5' primer, a second PCR was run for about 7 to 12 cycles. The template-switch adaptor was a 5' adaptor with 12 random nucleotides. It tagged each cDNA molecule. Via MiXCR, TCRdb re-called the 5' RACE reads, giving one row per CDR3 protein. This sample yields 1.5 million to 2 million distinct CDR3 sequences, of which roughly 50% are seen a single time; 2.1% belongs to the top ten. About 10 milliliters of peripheral blood were drawn from each donor into EDTA-treated tubes. Material for sequencing was blood. The TCR sequence derives from a woman between 35 and 50 years old in good health.

The CDR3 sequence is CSSHQETQYF. CDR3 coding DNA: TGCAGCTCACACCAAGAGACCCAGTACTTC. The V gene is TRBV29-1, the J gene TRBJ2-5; D is unclear. CDR1 SQVTM and CDR2 ANQGSEA come from the germline V gene. V lost 8 bases, J lost 0 bases, and 4 bases lay in between. This CDR3 has 10 residues.